This T cell receptor (beta chain) was recorded in a study of blood T cell repertoires in COVID-19. Method: immunoSEQ multiplex PCR; TCRdb's copy keeps in-frame clones and lacks some. The sample records 120,000 or so clones, roughly 80% being singletons. CDR1 and CDR2 (germline): SGHVT, SQSDAQ. The CDR3 has 13 residues. The J segment lost 7 bases and the V segment lost 4 bases, leaving 4 bases of the junction unmatched. The TCR sequence derives from a man between 65 and 85 years old with acute or convalescent COVID-19. The genes are TRBV7-4 and TRBJ2-1; 7 bases agree with TRBD2. Sequencing input: peripheral blood. The CDR3 sequence: CASSSAGVNEQFF. CDR3 bases: TGTGCCAGCAGCTCGGCGGGGGTGAATGAGCAGTTCTTC.